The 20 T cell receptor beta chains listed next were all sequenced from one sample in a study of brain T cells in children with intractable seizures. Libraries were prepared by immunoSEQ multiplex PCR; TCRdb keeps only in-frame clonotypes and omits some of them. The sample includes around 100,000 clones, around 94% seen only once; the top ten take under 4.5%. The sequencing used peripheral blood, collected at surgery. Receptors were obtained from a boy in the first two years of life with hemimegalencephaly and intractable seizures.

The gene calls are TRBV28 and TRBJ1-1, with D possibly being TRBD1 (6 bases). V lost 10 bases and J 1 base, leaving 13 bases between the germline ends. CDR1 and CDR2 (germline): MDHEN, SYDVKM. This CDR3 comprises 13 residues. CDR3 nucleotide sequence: TGTGCCACCTCCTCGACAGGGAACACTGAAGCTTTCTTT. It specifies CATSSTGNTEAFF. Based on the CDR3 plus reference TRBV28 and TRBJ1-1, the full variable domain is DVKVTQSSRYLVKRTGEKVFLECVQDMDHENMFWYRQDPGLGLRLIYFSYDVKMKEKGDIPEGYSVSREKKERFSLILESASTNQTSMYLCATSSTGNTEAFFGQGTRLTVV.

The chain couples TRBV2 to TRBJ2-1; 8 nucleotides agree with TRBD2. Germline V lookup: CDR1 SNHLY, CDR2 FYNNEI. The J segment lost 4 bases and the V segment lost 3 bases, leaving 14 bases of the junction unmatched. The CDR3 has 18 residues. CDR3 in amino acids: CASSDRLAGVASYNEQFF. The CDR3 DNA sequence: TGTGCCAGCAGTGACAGGCTAGCGGGCGTCGCCTCTTACAATGAGCAGTTCTTC.

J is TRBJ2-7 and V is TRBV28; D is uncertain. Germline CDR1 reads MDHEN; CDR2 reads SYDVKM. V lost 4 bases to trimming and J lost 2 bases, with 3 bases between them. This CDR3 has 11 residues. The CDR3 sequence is CASSSPYEQYF. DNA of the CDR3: TGTGCCAGCAGTTCCCCCTACGAGCAGTACTTC.

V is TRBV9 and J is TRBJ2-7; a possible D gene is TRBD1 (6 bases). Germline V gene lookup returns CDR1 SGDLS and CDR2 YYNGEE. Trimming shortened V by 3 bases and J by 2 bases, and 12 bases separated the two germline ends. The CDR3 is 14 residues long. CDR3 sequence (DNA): TGTGCCAGCAGCGATTCGGACAGAGCCTACGAGCAGTACTTC. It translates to CASSDSDRAYEQYF.

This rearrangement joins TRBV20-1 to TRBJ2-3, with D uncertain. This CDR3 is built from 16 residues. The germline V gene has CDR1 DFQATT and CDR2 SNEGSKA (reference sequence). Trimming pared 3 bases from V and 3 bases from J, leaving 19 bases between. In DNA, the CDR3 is TGCAGTGCTAGTCAAGGCGCGGTGGTTGGGACAGATACGCAGTATTTT. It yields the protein CSASQGAVVGTDTQYF.

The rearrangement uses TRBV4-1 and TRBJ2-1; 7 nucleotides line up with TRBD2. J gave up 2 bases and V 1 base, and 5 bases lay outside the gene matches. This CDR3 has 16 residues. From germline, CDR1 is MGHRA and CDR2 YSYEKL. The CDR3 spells CASSQGLSGTYNEQFF. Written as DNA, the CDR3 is TGCGCCAGCAGCCAAGGTCTGAGCGGGACCTACAATGAGCAGTTCTTC.

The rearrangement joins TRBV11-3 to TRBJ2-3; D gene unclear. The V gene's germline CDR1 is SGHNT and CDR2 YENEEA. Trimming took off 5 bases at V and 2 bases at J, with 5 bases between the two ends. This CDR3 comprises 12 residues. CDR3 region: CASSRYTDTQYF. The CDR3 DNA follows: TGTGCCAGCAGCCGATACACAGATACGCAGTATTTT.

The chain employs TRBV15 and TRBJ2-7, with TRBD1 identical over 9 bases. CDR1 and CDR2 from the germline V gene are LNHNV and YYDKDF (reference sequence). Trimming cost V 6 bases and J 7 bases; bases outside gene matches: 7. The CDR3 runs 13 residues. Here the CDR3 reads CATRQDRGGEQYF. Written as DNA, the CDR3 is TGTGCCACCAGACAAGACAGGGGGGGAGAGCAGTACTTC.

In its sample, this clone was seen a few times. CDR3 nucleotide sequence: TGTGCCAGTACTCCCGGCAGAGGGCCCTCCTACGAGCAGTACTTC. The encoded protein is CASTPGRGPSYEQYF. The chain couples TRBV19 to TRBJ2-7; D may be TRBD2 (5 bases). CDR3 length: 15 residues. Deletions cut 7 bases from V and 0 bases from J, with 16 bases between. The germline V gene has CDR1 LNHDA and CDR2 SQIVND (reference sequence).

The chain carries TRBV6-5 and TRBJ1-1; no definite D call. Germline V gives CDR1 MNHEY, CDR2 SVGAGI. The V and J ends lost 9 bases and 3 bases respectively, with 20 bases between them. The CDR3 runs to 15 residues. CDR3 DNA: TGTGCCAGTTTCTTGGGGTCTCTAACGGACACTGAAGCTTTCTTT. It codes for CASFLGSLTDTEAFF.

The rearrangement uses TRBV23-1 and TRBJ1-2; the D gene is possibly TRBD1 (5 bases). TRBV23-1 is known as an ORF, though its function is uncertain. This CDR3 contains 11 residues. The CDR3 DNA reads TGCGCTGGCCCAGGGAGTTCTGGCTACACCTTC. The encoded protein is CAGPGSSGYTF.

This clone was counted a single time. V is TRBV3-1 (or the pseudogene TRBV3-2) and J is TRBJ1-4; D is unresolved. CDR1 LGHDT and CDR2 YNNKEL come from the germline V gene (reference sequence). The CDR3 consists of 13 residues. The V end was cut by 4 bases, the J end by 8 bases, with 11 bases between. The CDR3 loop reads CASSLEPGEKLFF. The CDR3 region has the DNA TGTGCCAGCAGCCTGGAACCGGGCGAAAAACTGTTTTTT.

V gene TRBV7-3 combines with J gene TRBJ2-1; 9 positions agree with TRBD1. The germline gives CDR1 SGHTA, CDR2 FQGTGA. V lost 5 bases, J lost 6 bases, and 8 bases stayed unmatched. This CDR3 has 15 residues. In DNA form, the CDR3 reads TGTGCCAGCAGCCCAACAGGGGGCTTGGGCAATGAGCAGTTCTTC. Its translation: CASSPTGGLGNEQFF.

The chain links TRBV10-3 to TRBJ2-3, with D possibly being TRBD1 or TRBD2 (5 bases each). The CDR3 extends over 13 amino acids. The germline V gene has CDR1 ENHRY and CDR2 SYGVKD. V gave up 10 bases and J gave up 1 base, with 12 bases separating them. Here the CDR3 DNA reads TGTGCCACCGAGGGGTTGGGCACAGATACGCAGTATTTT. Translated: CATEGLGTDTQYF.

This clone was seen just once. The CDR3: CASSPTSGRVEQYF. In DNA form, the CDR3 reads TGTGCCAGTAGCCCAACTAGCGGGAGAGTCGAGCAGTACTTC. The genes are TRBV19 and TRBJ2-7, with 11 bases matching TRBD2. This CDR3 region has 14 residues. The V and J ends lost 6 bases and 6 bases, in that order; junction bases with no gene match: 7. CDR1 and CDR2 (germline): LNHDA, SQIVND (reference sequence).

In DNA form, the CDR3 reads TGTGCCAGCAGCTTACGGACAGTTCGACACTATGGCTACACCTTC. Amino acid sequence: CASSLRTVRHYGYTF. J is TRBJ1-2 and V is TRBV5-6; perhaps TRBD1 as D (6 bases). The CDR3 length is 15 residues. V dropped 2 bases and J dropped 3 bases, with 14 bases sitting between them. Germline-derived CDR1 and CDR2 are SGHDT and YYEEEE.

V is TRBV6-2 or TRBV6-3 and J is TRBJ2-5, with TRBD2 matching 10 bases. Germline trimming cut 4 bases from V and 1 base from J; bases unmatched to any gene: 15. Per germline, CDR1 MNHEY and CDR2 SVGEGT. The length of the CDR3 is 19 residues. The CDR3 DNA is TGTGCCAGCAGTTCGGCGGGGCTAGCGGGAGTCATGGCCCAAGAGACCCAGTACTTC. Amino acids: CASSSAGLAGVMAQETQYF.

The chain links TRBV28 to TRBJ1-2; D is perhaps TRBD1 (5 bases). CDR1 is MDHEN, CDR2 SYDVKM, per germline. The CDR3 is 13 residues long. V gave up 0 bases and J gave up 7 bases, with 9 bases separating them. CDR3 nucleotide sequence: TGTGCCAGCAGTTTATGGGCAGGGCCTGGCTACACCTTC. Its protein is CASSLWAGPGYTF.

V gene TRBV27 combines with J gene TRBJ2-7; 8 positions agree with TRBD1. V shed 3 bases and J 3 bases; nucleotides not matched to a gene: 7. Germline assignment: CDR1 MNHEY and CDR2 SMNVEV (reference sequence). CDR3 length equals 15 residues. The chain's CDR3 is CASSFSGQGYYEQYF. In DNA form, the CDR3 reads TGTGCCAGCAGTTTCTCAGGACAGGGCTACTACGAGCAGTACTTC.

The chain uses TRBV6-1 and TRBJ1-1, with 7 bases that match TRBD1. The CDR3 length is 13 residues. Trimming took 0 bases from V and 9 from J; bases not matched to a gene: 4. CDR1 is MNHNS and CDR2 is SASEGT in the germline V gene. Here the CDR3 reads CASSEALTGKAFF. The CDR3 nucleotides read TGTGCCAGCAGTGAAGCGTTGACAGGGAAAGCTTTCTTT.